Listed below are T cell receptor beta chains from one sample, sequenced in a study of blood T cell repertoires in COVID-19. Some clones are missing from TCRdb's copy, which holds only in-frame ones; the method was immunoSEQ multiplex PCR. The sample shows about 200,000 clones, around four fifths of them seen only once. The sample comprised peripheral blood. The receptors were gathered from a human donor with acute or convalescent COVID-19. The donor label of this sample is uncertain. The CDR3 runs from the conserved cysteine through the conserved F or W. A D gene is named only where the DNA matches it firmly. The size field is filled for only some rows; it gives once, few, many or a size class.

CDR3 protein: CASSPRGGNSPLHF
CDR3 DNA: TGTGCCAGCAGTCCCAGGGGTGGTAATTCACCCCTCCACTTT
clone size: NA
D gene: NA
J gene: TRBJ1-6
V gene: TRBV6-5

CDR3 protein: CASSYSGTGSNEQFF
CDR3 DNA: TGTGCCAGCAGTTACTCCGGGACAGGAAGCAATGAGCAGTTCTTC
clone size: NA
D gene: TRBD1
J gene: TRBJ2-1
V gene: TRBV6-5

CDR3 protein: CASSSATSGKYEQYF
CDR3 DNA: TGTGCCAGCAGTTCCGCGACTAGCGGGAAGTACGAGCAGTACTTC
clone size: NA
D gene: TRBD2
J gene: TRBJ2-7
V gene: TRBV6-5

CDR3 protein: CSVATGGTNEKLFF
CDR3 DNA: TGCAGCGTTGCGACAGGGGGCACTAATGAAAAACTGTTTTTT
clone size: NA
D gene: TRBD1
J gene: TRBJ1-4
V gene: TRBV29-1

CDR3 protein: CASAKSTAGGARNQPQHF
CDR3 DNA: TGTGCCAGCGCGAAGTCGACAGCAGGGGGTGCCCGCAATCAGCCCCAGCATTTT
clone size: NA
D gene: TRBD1
J gene: TRBJ1-5
V gene: TRBV19

CDR3 protein: CASSGGLLAKNIQYF
CDR3 DNA: TGTGCCAGCAGTGGGGGACTTTTAGCCAAAAACATTCAGTACTTC
clone size: NA
D gene: NA
J gene: TRBJ2-4
V gene: TRBV28

CDR3 protein: CASRLTGELFF
CDR3 DNA: TGTGCCAGCAGGCTAACCGGGGAGCTGTTTTTT
clone size: NA
D gene: NA
J gene: TRBJ2-2
V gene: TRBV28

CDR3 protein: CASSSDSSSGNTIYF
CDR3 DNA: TGTGCCAGCAGCTCCGACAGCAGCTCTGGAAACACCATATATTTT
clone size: NA
D gene: NA
J gene: TRBJ1-3
V gene: TRBV7-2

CDR3 protein: CASRGTGTRTEAFF
CDR3 DNA: TGTGCCAGCAGGGGGACAGGGACGAGGACTGAAGCTTTCTTT
clone size: NA
D gene: TRBD1
J gene: TRBJ1-1
V gene: TRBV6-5

CDR3 protein: CASSITGDNSPLHF
CDR3 DNA: TGTGCCAGTAGTATTACGGGTGATAATTCACCCCTCCACTTT
clone size: once
D gene: NA
J gene: TRBJ1-6
V gene: TRBV19

CDR3 protein: CASSFRQGTNTGELFF
CDR3 DNA: TGTGCCAGCAGCTTTCGGCAGGGTACGAACACCGGGGAGCTGTTTTTT
clone size: NA
D gene: NA
J gene: TRBJ2-2
V gene: TRBV11-3

CDR3 protein: CASSYPGQGVGNTIYF
CDR3 DNA: TGTGCCAGCAGTTACCCGGGGCAGGGGGTCGGAAACACCATATATTTT
clone size: NA
D gene: TRBD1
J gene: TRBJ1-3
V gene: TRBV6-5

CDR3 protein: CASSSGFSEFNEQFF
CDR3 DNA: TGTGCCAGCAGTTCAGGGTTTTCGGAGTTCAATGAGCAGTTCTTC
clone size: NA
D gene: NA
J gene: TRBJ2-1
V gene: TRBV6-6

CDR3 protein: CASSTPGRGLCEQYF
CDR3 DNA: TGTGCCAGCAGCACCCCGGGCAGGGGGCTGTGCGAGCAGTACTTC
clone size: few
D gene: NA
J gene: TRBJ2-7
V gene: TRBV21-1

CDR3 protein: CASSDRGGGYTEAFF
CDR3 DNA: TGTGCCAGCAGCGACAGGGGCGGAGGTTACACTGAAGCTTTCTTT
clone size: NA
D gene: TRBD1
J gene: TRBJ1-1
V gene: TRBV6-6

CDR3 protein: CASSFGTSGMETQYF
CDR3 DNA: TGCGCCAGCAGCTTTGGGACTAGCGGGATGGAGACCCAGTACTTC
clone size: NA
D gene: TRBD2
J gene: TRBJ2-5
V gene: TRBV5-1

CDR3 protein: CASSPRTAGTSGSHEQYF
CDR3 DNA: TGTGCCAGCTCACCAAGGACAGCCGGGACTAGCGGGAGCCACGAGCAGTACTTC
clone size: NA
D gene: TRBD2
J gene: TRBJ2-7
V gene: TRBV18

CDR3 protein: CASRERVNQPQHF
CDR3 DNA: TGTGCCAGCAGAGAGCGGGTGAATCAGCCCCAGCATTTT
clone size: NA
D gene: NA
J gene: TRBJ1-5
V gene: TRBV2

CDR3 protein: CASSTPSGNEQLF
CDR3 DNA: TGTGCCAGCAGTACCCCTAGCGGGAATGAGCAGCTCTTC
clone size: NA
D gene: TRBD2
J gene: TRBJ2-1
V gene: TRBV25-1

CDR3 protein: CASSLGATGETQYF
CDR3 DNA: TGTGCCAGCAGCTTGGGTGCAACAGGGGAGACCCAGTACTTC
clone size: few
D gene: NA
J gene: TRBJ2-5
V gene: TRBV5-4

CDR3 protein: CASSRRLLATKFF
CDR3 DNA: TGTGCCAGCAGCCGCCGGTTACTAGCGACAAAGTTCTTC
clone size: NA
D gene: TRBD2
J gene: TRBJ2-1
V gene: TRBV5-8

CDR3 protein: CAISEGGRQGLGKLFF
CDR3 DNA: TGTGCCATCAGTGAAGGGGGCCGGCAGGGTTTAGGAAAACTGTTTTTT
clone size: NA
D gene: TRBD1
J gene: TRBJ1-4
V gene: TRBV10-3

CDR3 protein: CASSQVAVKPGELFF
CDR3 DNA: TGTGCCAGCAGCCAAGTGGCCGTAAAACCCGGGGAGCTGTTTTTT
clone size: once
D gene: NA
J gene: TRBJ2-2
V gene: TRBV3-1/TRBV3-2

CDR3 protein: CASSKRGITEAFF
CDR3 DNA: TGTGCCAGTAGTAAGCGGGGGATTACTGAAGCTTTCTTT
clone size: NA
D gene: NA
J gene: TRBJ1-1
V gene: TRBV19

CDR3 protein: CASSVVPGTGVGNEQFF
CDR3 DNA: TGTGCCAGCAGCGTAGTCCCCGGGACAGGGGTGGGTAATGAGCAGTTCTTC
clone size: NA
D gene: TRBD1
J gene: TRBJ2-1
V gene: TRBV9

CDR3 protein: CASSFAEAFF
CDR3 DNA: TGTGCCAGCAGCTTCGCTGAAGCTTTCTTT
clone size: NA
D gene: NA
J gene: TRBJ1-1
V gene: TRBV5-6

CDR3 protein: CASSLRSAGWSEKLFF
CDR3 DNA: TGCGCCAGCAGCTTGAGGTCCGCAGGGTGGAGTGAAAAACTTTTTTTT
clone size: NA
D gene: NA
J gene: TRBJ1-4
V gene: TRBV5-1

CDR3 protein: CASSFPQASGNTIYF
CDR3 DNA: TGTGCCAGCAGTTTTCCTCAGGCCTCTGGAAACACCATATATTTT
clone size: NA
D gene: NA
J gene: TRBJ1-3
V gene: TRBV6-2/TRBV6-3

CDR3 protein: CASSGTANTEAFF
CDR3 DNA: TGTGCCAGCTCAGGGACAGCGAACACTGAAGCTTTCTTT
clone size: once
D gene: TRBD1
J gene: TRBJ1-1
V gene: TRBV18

CDR3 protein: CASRPNGWGDNTGELFF
CDR3 DNA: TGTGCCAGCAGACCCAATGGTTGGGGGGATAACACCGGGGAGCTGTTTTTT
clone size: NA
D gene: NA
J gene: TRBJ2-2
V gene: TRBV6-4

CDR3 protein: CASSQVLGNTGELFF
CDR3 DNA: TGCGCCAGCAGCCAAGTCCTAGGGAACACCGGGGAGCTGTTTTTT
clone size: NA
D gene: NA
J gene: TRBJ2-2
V gene: TRBV4-3

CDR3 protein: CATSRDIQSTDTQYF
CDR3 DNA: TGTGCCACCAGCAGAGATATACAGAGCACAGATACGCAGTATTTT
clone size: NA
D gene: NA
J gene: TRBJ2-3
V gene: TRBV15

CDR3 protein: CATSAGQGYEQYF
CDR3 DNA: TGTGCCACCAGTGCGGGGCAGGGCTACGAGCAGTACTTC
clone size: NA
D gene: NA
J gene: TRBJ2-7
V gene: TRBV15

CDR3 protein: CASGTITLATNEKLFF
CDR3 DNA: TGTGCCAGTGGCACTATTACATTGGCAACTAATGAAAAACTGTTTTTT
clone size: NA
D gene: NA
J gene: TRBJ1-4
V gene: TRBV19

CDR3 protein: CASSRGQGVNYGYTF
CDR3 DNA: TGTGCCAGCAGCCGAGGACAGGGGGTTAACTATGGCTACACCTTC
clone size: NA
D gene: TRBD1
J gene: TRBJ1-2
V gene: TRBV5-4

CDR3 protein: CASSQRQGSYEQFF
CDR3 DNA: TGTGCCAGCAGCCAGAGACAGGGTTCCTATGAGCAGTTCTTC
clone size: NA
D gene: TRBD1
J gene: TRBJ2-1
V gene: TRBV5-4

CDR3 protein: CASSVSQGPYEQYF
CDR3 DNA: TGTGCCAGTAGTGTCTCACAGGGACCCTACGAGCAGTACTTC
clone size: NA
D gene: NA
J gene: TRBJ2-7
V gene: TRBV19

CDR3 protein: CASSSGYEQYF
CDR3 DNA: TGTGCCAGCAGCTCCGGTTACGAGCAGTACTTC
clone size: NA
D gene: NA
J gene: TRBJ2-7
V gene: TRBV3-1/TRBV3-2

CDR3 protein: CASSTYAGQGTGNTIYF
CDR3 DNA: TGTGCCAGCAGTACTTATGCGGGACAGGGGACCGGAAACACCATATATTTT
clone size: NA
D gene: TRBD1
J gene: TRBJ1-3
V gene: TRBV6-2/TRBV6-3

CDR3 protein: CAWSRDTSFTDTQYF
CDR3 DNA: TGTGCCTGGAGTAGGGACACCTCGTTCACAGATACGCAGTATTTT
clone size: NA
D gene: NA
J gene: TRBJ2-3
V gene: TRBV30

CDR3 protein: CASKGGGVVGNQPQHF
CDR3 DNA: TGTGCCAGTAAAGGGGGTGGGGTGGTTGGCAATCAGCCCCAGCATTTT
clone size: once
D gene: NA
J gene: TRBJ1-5
V gene: TRBV19

CDR3 protein: CASSLEIVSGANVLTF
CDR3 DNA: TGTGCCAGCAGCTTGGAAATAGTCTCTGGGGCCAACGTCCTGACTTTC
clone size: NA
D gene: NA
J gene: TRBJ2-6
V gene: TRBV5-4

CDR3 protein: CASSEPGAREKLFF
CDR3 DNA: TGTGCCAGCAGTGAACCAGGGGCGCGTGAAAAACTGTTTTTT
clone size: NA
D gene: NA
J gene: TRBJ1-4
V gene: TRBV2

CDR3 protein: CATSQSGGYTF
CDR3 DNA: TGTGCCACCAGTCAGTCCGGGGGCTACACCTTC
clone size: NA
D gene: NA
J gene: TRBJ1-2
V gene: TRBV24-1

CDR3 protein: CASSAQGAENIQYF
CDR3 DNA: TGTGCCAGCAGCGCACAGGGGGCGGAAAACATTCAGTACTTC
clone size: once
D gene: TRBD1
J gene: TRBJ2-4
V gene: TRBV11-3

CDR3 protein: CASSQDQTAYEQYF
CDR3 DNA: TGCGCCAGCAGCCAAGATCAGACAGCCTACGAGCAGTACTTC
clone size: NA
D gene: NA
J gene: TRBJ2-7
V gene: TRBV4-3

CDR3 protein: CASSDSAGTQYF
CDR3 DNA: TGTGCCAGCAGTGACTCAGCTGGGACCCAGTACTTC
clone size: NA
D gene: NA
J gene: TRBJ2-5
V gene: TRBV6-4

CDR3 protein: CASSSKGRGAEAFF
CDR3 DNA: TGTGCCAGCAGTTCCAAGGGGCGAGGCGCTGAAGCTTTCTTT
clone size: NA
D gene: NA
J gene: TRBJ1-1
V gene: TRBV7-9

CDR3 protein: CASSKTGAGEAFF
CDR3 DNA: TGTGCCAGCAGTAAGACAGGAGCTGGAGAAGCTTTCTTT
clone size: many
D gene: NA
J gene: TRBJ1-1
V gene: TRBV6-5

CDR3 protein: CASSLAANTGELFF
CDR3 DNA: TGCGCCAGCAGCTTGGCGGCGAACACCGGGGAGCTGTTTTTT
clone size: NA
D gene: NA
J gene: TRBJ2-2
V gene: TRBV5-1

CDR3 protein: CASSQARGSSTEAFF
CDR3 DNA: TGTGCCAGCAGCCAAGCGAGGGGGAGCTCCACTGAAGCTTTCTTT
clone size: NA
D gene: NA
J gene: TRBJ1-1
V gene: TRBV3-1/TRBV3-2

CDR3 protein: CAWSATTGWRNIQYF
CDR3 DNA: TGTGCCTGGAGTGCGACGACAGGGTGGCGGAACATTCAGTACTTC
clone size: NA
D gene: TRBD1
J gene: TRBJ2-4
V gene: TRBV30

CDR3 protein: CSASVQAGVTEAFF
CDR3 DNA: TGCAGCGCCAGTGTACAGGCGGGGGTCACTGAAGCTTTCTTT
clone size: few
D gene: NA
J gene: TRBJ1-1
V gene: TRBV29-1

CDR3 protein: CAFTSPNTEAFF
CDR3 DNA: TGTGCCTTTACTAGTCCGAACACTGAAGCTTTCTTT
clone size: NA
D gene: NA
J gene: TRBJ1-1
V gene: TRBV13

CDR3 protein: CASSLEAVGNEKLFF
CDR3 DNA: TGCGCCAGCAGCTTGGAGGCGGTTGGTAATGAAAAACTGTTTTTT
clone size: NA
D gene: NA
J gene: TRBJ1-4
V gene: TRBV5-1

CDR3 protein: CASTKTQFFPAFF
CDR3 DNA: TGTGCCAGCACCAAAACCCAGTTCTTCCCAGCTTTCTTT
clone size: NA
D gene: NA
J gene: TRBJ1-1
V gene: TRBV12-3/TRBV12-4

CDR3 protein: CASSGTGASNQPQHF
CDR3 DNA: TGTGCCAGCAGCGGGACAGGGGCTAGCAATCAGCCCCAGCATTTT
clone size: many
D gene: TRBD1
J gene: TRBJ1-5
V gene: TRBV7-9

CDR3 protein: CASNLGQGPSEQYF
CDR3 DNA: TGCGCCAGCAACCTCGGACAGGGACCTTCCGAGCAGTACTTC
clone size: NA
D gene: TRBD1
J gene: TRBJ2-7
V gene: TRBV5-1

CDR3 protein: CSVADRSSYEQYF
CDR3 DNA: TGCAGCGTCGCTGACAGGTCCTCCTACGAGCAGTACTTC
clone size: NA
D gene: NA
J gene: TRBJ2-7
V gene: TRBV29-1